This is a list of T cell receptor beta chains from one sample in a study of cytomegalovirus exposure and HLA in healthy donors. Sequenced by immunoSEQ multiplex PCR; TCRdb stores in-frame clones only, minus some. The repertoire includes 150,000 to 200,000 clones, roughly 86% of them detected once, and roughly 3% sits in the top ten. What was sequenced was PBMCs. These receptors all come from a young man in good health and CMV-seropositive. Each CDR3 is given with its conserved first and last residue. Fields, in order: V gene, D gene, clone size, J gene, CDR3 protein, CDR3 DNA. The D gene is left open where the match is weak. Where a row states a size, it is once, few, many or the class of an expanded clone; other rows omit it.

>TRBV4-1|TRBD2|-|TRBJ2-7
CASSQVVSGAGARYEQYF
TGCGCCAGCAGCCAAGTTGTTTCGGGAGCGGGAGCACGCTACGAGCAGTACTTC
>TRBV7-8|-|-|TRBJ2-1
CASSLASDEQFF
TGTGCCAGCAGCTTAGCTAGCGATGAGCAGTTCTTC
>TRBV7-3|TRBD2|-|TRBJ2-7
CASSPTGTRGHEQYF
TGTGCCAGCAGCCCGACCGGGACTAGAGGTCACGAGCAGTACTTC
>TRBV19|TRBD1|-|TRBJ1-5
CASTIDRGWNQPQHF
TGTGCCAGTACCATTGACAGGGGCTGGAATCAGCCCCAGCATTTT
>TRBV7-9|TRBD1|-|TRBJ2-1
CASTVTQGKVYNEQFF
TGTGCCAGCACCGTAACACAGGGGAAGGTCTACAATGAGCAGTTCTTC
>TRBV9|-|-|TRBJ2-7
CASSVVGSSYEQYF
TGTGCCAGCAGCGTAGTGGGCTCCTCCTACGAGCAGTACTTC
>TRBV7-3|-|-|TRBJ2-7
CASSFDRGRAEEQYF
TGTGCCAGCAGTTTCGACCGGGGGAGAGCGGAGGAGCAGTACTTC
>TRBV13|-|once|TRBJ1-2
CASSFKGQGAGGGYGYTF
TGTGCCAGCAGCTTTAAAGGCCAAGGGGCCGGCGGGGGCTATGGCTACACCTTC
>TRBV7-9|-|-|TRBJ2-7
CASSSSVYEQYF
TGTGCCAGCAGCTCGTCGGTCTACGAGCAGTACTTC
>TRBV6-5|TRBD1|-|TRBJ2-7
CASSTWGRGSYEQYF
TGTGCCAGCAGTACATGGGGCAGGGGGAGCTACGAGCAGTACTTC
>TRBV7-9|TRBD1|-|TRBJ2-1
CASSLVGTGKEAEQFF
TGTGCCAGCAGCTTAGTAGGGACAGGGAAGGAGGCTGAGCAGTTCTTC
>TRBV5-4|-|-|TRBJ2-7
CASSLLGAYEQYF
TGTGCCAGCAGCTTGTTGGGAGCCTACGAGCAGTACTTC
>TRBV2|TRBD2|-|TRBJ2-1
CASREGLAGIHEQFF
TGTGCCAGCAGGGAGGGACTAGCGGGAATCCATGAGCAGTTCTTC
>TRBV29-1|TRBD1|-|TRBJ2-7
CSVMTGAIYEQYF
TGCAGCGTTATGACAGGGGCCATTTACGAGCAGTACTTC
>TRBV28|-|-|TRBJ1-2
CASSLLNEGPYGYTF
TGTGCCAGCAGTTTATTAAATGAGGGCCCCTATGGCTACACCTTC
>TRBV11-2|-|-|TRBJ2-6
CASSLIRAWAGANVLTF
TGTGCCAGCAGCTTAATTAGAGCGTGGGCTGGGGCCAACGTCCTGACTTTC
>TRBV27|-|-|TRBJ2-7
CASSFGRDSVYEQYF
TGTGCCAGCAGTTTTGGACGGGACTCTGTCTACGAGCAGTACTTC
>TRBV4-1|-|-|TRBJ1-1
CASSQETRGGHTEAFF
TGCGCCAGCAGCCAAGAGACCCGCGGGGGGCACACTGAAGCTTTCTTT
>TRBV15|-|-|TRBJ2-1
CATSGVGGSYNEQFF
TGTGCCACCAGCGGAGTAGGAGGGTCCTACAATGAGCAGTTCTTC
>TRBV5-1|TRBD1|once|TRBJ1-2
CASRAGQANRYGYTF
TGCGCCAGCAGGGCGGGACAGGCGAATCGGTATGGCTACACCTTC
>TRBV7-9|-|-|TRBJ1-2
CASSPPGQIPNYGYTF
TGTGCCAGCAGCCCCCCCGGACAGATTCCTAACTATGGCTACACCTTC
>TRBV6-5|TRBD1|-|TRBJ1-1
CASSTQGPTEAFF
TGTGCCAGCAGTACACAGGGGCCGACTGAAGCTTTCTTT